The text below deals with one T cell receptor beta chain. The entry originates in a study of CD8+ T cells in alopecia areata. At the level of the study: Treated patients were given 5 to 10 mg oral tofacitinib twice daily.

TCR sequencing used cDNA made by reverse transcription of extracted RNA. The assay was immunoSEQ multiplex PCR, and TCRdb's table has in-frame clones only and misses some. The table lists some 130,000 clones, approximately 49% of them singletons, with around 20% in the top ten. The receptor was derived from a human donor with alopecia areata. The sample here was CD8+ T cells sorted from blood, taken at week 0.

The CDR3 DNA follows: TGTGCCATCAGTGAGTCCGACAGGCAAGAGACCCAGTACTTC. Its protein is CAISESDRQETQYF. The rearrangement joins TRBV10-3 to TRBJ2-5; tentative D call: TRBD1 (6 bases). CDR3 length: 14 amino acids. The ends were cut back, 0 bases at V and 2 bases at J, with 7 bases in the middle. Germline V gene data show CDR1 as ENHRY and CDR2 as SYGVKD.